The 27 T cell receptor beta chains presented below share a single source sample, sequenced in a study of human T cells and chemical hapten exposure. Each CDR3 protein gets one entry after TCRdb re-called the RACE reads with MiXCR. Of 150,000 to 200,000 distinct CDR3 sequences listed, just under 30% are singletons. Time point defined: pre-sensitization, week 0. This sample's treatment: therapeutic diphenylcyclopropenone sensitization with weekly scalp DPC. The specimen comprised whole blood, sampled in connection with sensitization to the hapten diphenylcyclopropenone (DPC). The receptors stem from a woman in her 30s with alopecia areata. Some clones in this sample may be carry-over from other donors' samples.

This clonotype was found once. This chain uses TRBV7-2 with TRBJ2-5; TRBD1 agrees at 7 bases. With 2 bases clipped from V and 4 bases from J, the junction kept 4 bases outside the gene matches. Germline V gene sequence: CDR1 SGHTA, CDR2 FQGNSA. There are 14 residues in the CDR3. The CDR3 DNA is TGTGCCAGCAGCTTACAGGGGGAATCAGAGACCCAGTACTTC. This translates into CASSLQGESETQYF.

This clonotype was counted between two and nine times. V usage is TRBV2 and J usage is TRBJ1-4, with unresolved D. Germline V gene sequence: CDR1 SNHLY, CDR2 FYNNEI. The V end was cut by 3 bases, the J end by 3 bases, with 8 bases between. There are 14 residues in the CDR3. The CDR3 here is CASSDGRANEKLFF. The CDR3 DNA reads as TGTGCCAGCAGTGACGGAAGGGCTAATGAAAAACTGTTTTTT.

The V call is TRBV2, the J call TRBJ1-6, with TRBD1 identical over 10 bases. The trim removed 4 bases at V and 10 bases at J, leaving 4 bases unmatched. CDR1 SNHLY and CDR2 FYNNEI come from the germline V gene. This CDR3 is 14 amino acids long. CDR3 region: CASSVGTGASPLHF. The CDR3 DNA sequence: TGTGCCAGCAGTGTGGGGACAGGGGCATCACCCCTCCACTTT.

This clonotype has more than one count but fewer than ten. The chain has TRBV5-1 and TRBJ1-5, with 7 bases that match TRBD1. V shed 2 bases, J shed 8 bases, and the junction held 7 bases outside the gene matches. The germline CDR1 and CDR2 sequences are SGHRS and YFSETQ. The CDR3 is 14 amino acids. This CDR3 reads CASSFGGGGEPQHF. CDR3 in DNA: TGCGCCAGCAGCTTCGGAGGGGGCGGAGAGCCCCAGCATTTT.

This sequence joins TRBV29-1 and TRBJ1-2; D gene uncertain. The V end was cut by 3 bases, the J end by 2 bases, with 7 bases between. CDR1 is SQVTM and CDR2 is ANQGSEA in the germline V gene. The CDR3 is 12 amino acids. CDR3 residues: CSVDNPNYGYTF. CDR3 DNA sequence: TGCAGCGTTGACAACCCCAACTATGGCTACACCTTC.

This clonotype turned up a few times. The chain uses TRBV20-1 and TRBJ2-4, with a possible D match to TRBD2 (5 bases). Germline CDR1 reads DFQATT; CDR2 reads SNEGSKA (reference sequence). V dropped 0 bases and J dropped 7 bases, with 10 bases sitting between them. CDR3 length: 13 amino acids. The CDR3 here is CSARDEGPNIQYF. The DNA of the CDR3 is TGCAGTGCTAGAGATGAGGGCCCCAACATTCAGTACTTC.

V usage is TRBV12-3 or TRBV12-4 and J usage is TRBJ2-3; 7 nucleotides agree with TRBD1. The CDR3 runs to 14 residues. Trimming removed 5 bases from V and 5 bases from J; junction bases left unmatched: 7. This CDR3 reads CASSRQGGEDTQYF. The CDR3 DNA sequence: TGTGCCAGCAGTCGACAGGGCGGAGAAGATACGCAGTATTTT.

The V call is TRBV3-1, the J call TRBJ1-5, with D tentatively TRBD1 (5 bases). The germline V gene has CDR1 LGHDT and CDR2 YNNKEL (reference sequence). Trimming cost V 5 bases and J 7 bases, with 18 bases left between them. The CDR3 sequence is 15 residues long. The CDR3 sequence: CASSEGTQVRQPQHF. As DNA, the CDR3 is TGTGCCAGCAGCGAAGGGACCCAGGTCCGCCAGCCCCAGCATTTT.

This clonotype was seen a handful of times. Here the CDR3 DNA reads TGTGCCATCAGTGGCGCCAGGATCAACGAGCAGTACTTC. Its protein is CAISGARINEQYF. The chain links TRBV10-3 to TRBJ2-7; D remains ambiguous. Trimming left V 4 bases short and J 5 bases short, with 12 bases between. The CDR3 totals 13 residues. Germline V gene lookup returns CDR1 ENHRY and CDR2 SYGVKD.

The chain has TRBV6-1 and TRBJ1-6; D perhaps matches TRBD1 (5 bases). This CDR3 has 13 amino acids. Trimming removed 6 bases at V and 4 bases at J, with 7 bases between. Per germline, CDR1 MNHNS and CDR2 SASEGT. CDR3 residues: CASRTEYNSPLHF. Here the CDR3 DNA reads TGTGCCAGCAGGACAGAGTATAATTCACCCCTCCACTTT.

The chain has TRBV4-1 and TRBJ2-3; 11 bases map to TRBD2. The CDR3 length is 16 residues. The germline V gene has CDR1 MGHRA and CDR2 YSYEKL. V was pared by 3 bases and J by 2 bases, with 4 bases of the junction left unmatched. CDR3 coding DNA: TGCGCCAGCAGCCATATGACTAGCGGGGTCACAGATACGCAGTATTTT. Its protein is CASSHMTSGVTDTQYF.

The V and J genes are TRBV18 and TRBJ2-3; tentatively, D is TRBD2 (5 bases). The CDR3 runs 15 residues. Trimming cost V 1 base and J 2 bases, with 10 bases left between them. The germline gives CDR1 KGHSH, CDR2 LQKENI. The CDR3 is CASSPRTLSTDTQYF. CDR3 coding DNA: TGTGCCAGCTCACCACGGACTTTGTCCACAGATACGCAGTATTTT.

In this sample, this clonotype turned up a few times. The genes are TRBV28 and TRBJ1-5; D is undetermined. Trimming removed 1 base from V and 4 bases from J, with 11 bases in between. CDR3 length equals 15 residues. Germline lookup yields CDR1 MDHEN and CDR2 SYDVKM. DNA for the CDR3: TGTGCCAGCAGTTTATTTGGGCGCCGGAATCAGCCCCAGCATTTT. It encodes CASSLFGRRNQPQHF. Based on the CDR3 plus reference TRBV28 and TRBJ1-5, the full variable domain is DVKVTQSSRYLVKRTGEKVFLECVQDMDHENMFWYRQDPGLGLRLIYFSYDVKMKEKGDIPEGYSVSREKKERFSLILESASTNQTSMYLCASSLFGRRNQPQHFGDGTRLSIL.

V usage is TRBV28 and J usage is TRBJ1-2; D not resolved. The V gene lost 5 bases and the J gene lost 0 bases, with 13 bases spanning the gap. CDR1 MDHEN and CDR2 SYDVKM come from the germline V gene. The CDR3 consists of 15 residues. CDR3 residues: CASSAAARPNYGYTF. The CDR3, as DNA: TGTGCCAGCAGTGCCGCGGCCAGACCTAACTATGGCTACACCTTC.

This sequence joins TRBV29-1 and TRBJ2-3; 9 bases align to TRBD2. CDR1 is SQVTM, CDR2 ANQGSEA, per germline. The CDR3 runs to 15 residues. The V gene end was trimmed by 2 bases and the J gene end by 3 bases; junction bases not matched to a gene: 6. The CDR3, as DNA: TGCAGCGTTGAAAGTCGGGGACTAGCTACAGATACGCAGTATTTT. Translated, it gives CSVESRGLATDTQYF.

The chain employs TRBV18 and TRBJ1-3; D call uncertain. Germline V gene data show CDR1 as KGHSH and CDR2 as LQKENI. V gave up 3 bases and J gave up 4 bases, with 10 bases separating them. The CDR3 is 14 amino acids. CDR3 DNA: TGTGCCAGCTCACCCCGCCCTCGCGGAAACACCATATATTTT. It encodes CASSPRPRGNTIYF. Looking up the rest from reference TRBV18 and TRBJ1-3 gives the full variable domain: NAGVMQNPRHLVRRRGQEARLRCSPMKGHSHVYWYRQLPEEGLKFMVYLQKENIIDESGMPKERFSAEFPKEGPSILRIQQVVRGDSAAYFCASSPRPRGNTIYFGEGSWLTVV.

This clonotype was detected many times. This rearrangement joins TRBV2 to TRBJ1-6; tentative D call: TRBD1 (6 bases). The CDR3 has 14 residues. Trimming shortened V by 8 bases and J by 5 bases, and 13 bases separated the two germline ends. In germline, CDR1 is SNHLY, CDR2 FYNNEI. The CDR3 region is CASRGGYDNSPLHF. CDR3 nucleotides: TGTGCCAGCCGAGGGGGTTACGATAATTCACCCCTCCACTTT.

The rearrangement uses TRBV27 and TRBJ1-1; no definite D call. Germline V lookup: CDR1 MNHEY, CDR2 SMNVEV (reference sequence). The CDR3 covers 13 residues. V lost 5 bases and J lost 7, with 14 bases in between. This CDR3 is CASSLTVAGEAFF. The CDR3 DNA reads TGTGCCAGCAGTCTTACGGTGGCAGGTGAAGCTTTCTTT.

The V and J genes are TRBV7-2 and TRBJ2-3; no reliable D call. V lost 2 bases, J lost 8 bases, and 17 bases lay in between. Germline-derived CDR1 and CDR2 are SGHTA and FQGNSA. The CDR3 is made up of 15 amino acids. CDR3 sequence: CASSLNPRMESTQYF. CDR3 sequence (DNA): TGTGCCAGCAGCTTAAACCCCCGAATGGAGAGTACGCAGTATTTT.

This clonotype came up a few times. The chain combines TRBV7-2 with TRBJ1-6; the D is unclear. The germline V gene encodes CDR1 SGHTA and CDR2 FQGNSA. The CDR3 covers 11 residues. Trimming took 1 base from V and 8 from J, leaving 0 bases between them. The CDR3 nucleotides are TGTGCCAGCAGCTTAGATTCACCCCTCCACTTT. It is translated as CASSLDSPLHF.

The chain links TRBV20-1 to TRBJ1-1; D is uncertain. This CDR3 spans 9 amino acids. CDR1 and CDR2 (germline): DFQATT, SNEGSKA (reference sequence). V was clipped by 5 bases and J by 6 bases, with 4 bases between them. CDR3 DNA sequence: TGCAGTGCTTGGCCTGAAGCTTTCTTT. Its translation is CSAWPEAFF.

The rearrangement uses TRBV4-3 and TRBJ1-2; tentatively, D is TRBD1 (6 bases). Trimming took off 0 bases at V and 8 bases at J, with 13 bases between the two ends. The CDR3 runs to 14 residues. Germline lookup yields CDR1 LGHNA and CDR2 YSLEER. In DNA form, the CDR3 reads TGCGCCAGCAGCCAAGATGGGGGCTATGGGGGCTACACCTTC. As protein: CASSQDGGYGGYTF.

The sample holds one count of this clonotype. The chain is built from TRBV6-5 and TRBJ2-1; 8 bases line up with TRBD1. In germline, CDR1 is MNHEY, CDR2 SVGAGI. CDR3 length: 15 residues. V lost 4 bases to trimming and J lost 6 bases; unmatched junction nucleotides: 8. Written as DNA, the CDR3 is TGTGCCAGCAGTTTTCGGACAGGGTCTGGCAATGAGCAGTTCTTC. It yields the protein CASSFRTGSGNEQFF.

This clonotype was counted a few times. V gene TRBV9 combines with J gene TRBJ2-2; TRBD1 matches at 8 bases. The ends lost 7 bases at V and 0 bases at J; junction bases unmatched: 8. There are 16 residues in the CDR3. Germline values: CDR1 SGDLS, CDR2 YYNGEE. This chain's CDR3 is CASGQGPNPNTGELFF. The CDR3 DNA follows: TGTGCCAGCGGACAGGGACCCAATCCGAACACCGGGGAGCTGTTTTTT.

In its sample, this clonotype was seen a few times. V is TRBV28 and J is TRBJ2-1; 9 bases map to TRBD2. The trim removed 5 bases at V and 13 bases at J, leaving 6 bases unmatched. CDR1 and CDR2 (germline): MDHEN, SYDVKM. The CDR3 extends over 12 amino acids. In DNA, the CDR3 is TGTGCCAGCAGTCTAGCGGGGTCGGTTCAGTTCTTC. As protein: CASSLAGSVQFF.

This clonotype was counted a few times. J is TRBJ1-6 and V is TRBV28; D remains unclear. Trimming shortened V by 2 bases and J by 7 bases, and 12 bases separated the two germline ends. Germline assignment: CDR1 MDHEN and CDR2 SYDVKM. The CDR3 has 15 amino acids. CDR3 region: CASSLAAAGNSPLHF. The CDR3 DNA is TGTGCCAGCAGTTTAGCGGCAGCGGGAAATTCACCCCTCCACTTT.

This clonotype was found a few times. V is TRBV20-1 and J is TRBJ1-1, with D perhaps matching TRBD1 (5 bases). The CDR3 sequence is 12 residues long. Germline-derived CDR1 and CDR2 are DFQATT and SNEGSKA (reference sequence). V was pared by 5 bases and J by 5 bases, with 12 bases between. In nucleotides, the CDR3 is TGCAGTGCTGGGGATGGGGCGACTGAAGCTTTCTTT. It translates to CSAGDGATEAFF.